Listed here are 14 T cell receptor beta chains from one sample, sequenced in a study of blood T cell repertoires in COVID-19. Profiling relied on immunoSEQ multiplex PCR, and the TCRdb table lists in-frame clones only, not all of them. The data contain approximately 54,000 clones, 90% of them seen just once; the ten biggest clones take up 3.5% to 5%. Material: peripheral blood. These receptors were obtained from a man aged 50-59 years with acute or convalescent COVID-19.

This clone has only a few counts. This chain uses TRBV20-1 with TRBJ2-1, with 7 bases identical to TRBD1. The ends lost 3 bases at V and 8 bases at J; junction bases unmatched: 4. The CDR3 spans 12 residues. Germline CDR1 DFQATT, CDR2 SNEGSKA (reference sequence). CDR3 nucleotides: TGCAGTGCTAGTCCTCAGGGGGATGAGCAGTTCTTC. This codes for CSASPQGDEQFF.

This chain links TRBV29-1 with TRBJ2-1; TRBD2 might be the D (5 bases). CDR1 and CDR2 (germline): SQVTM, ANQGSEA. There are 13 residues in the CDR3. The V end lost 2 bases, the J end lost 6 bases, and 11 bases lay between the germline ends. The DNA of the CDR3 is TGCAGCGTTGAAACTAGAATGATCAATGAGCAGTTCTTC. Its protein is CSVETRMINEQFF.

This rearrangement joins TRBV5-1 to TRBJ1-1; D is unresolved. CDR1 is SGHRS and CDR2 is YFSETQ in the germline V gene. The CDR3 consists of 15 residues. With 0 bases removed from V and 2 bases from J, the gap between germline ends came to 11 bases. This chain's CDR3 is CASSLDGGFNTEAFF. The CDR3 nucleotides are TGCGCCAGCAGCTTGGATGGAGGGTTTAACACTGAAGCTTTCTTT.

This chain uses TRBV7-9 with TRBJ1-4; the D is unclear. The CDR3 extends over 16 amino acids. Germline values: CDR1 SEHNR, CDR2 FQNEAQ (reference sequence). Trimming left V 5 bases short and J 7 bases short, with 20 bases between. In DNA, the CDR3 is TGTGCCAGCAGCATAGACGGGATTTCTCCAGGTGAAAAACTGTTTTTT. Amino acids: CASSIDGISPGEKLFF.

The chain couples TRBV11-2 to TRBJ2-1; 10 nucleotides align to TRBD2. The J segment lost 4 bases and the V segment lost 1 base, leaving 7 bases of the junction unmatched. Germline-derived CDR1 and CDR2 are SGHAT and FQNNGV. The CDR3 spans 17 residues. The CDR3 loop is CASSLVLGTSVYNEQFF. The CDR3 DNA reads as TGTGCCAGCAGCTTAGTTCTAGGGACTAGCGTATACAATGAGCAGTTCTTC.

A few counts support this clone. The chain combines TRBV2 with TRBJ1-5; TRBD1 matches at 8 bases. The CDR3 runs to 15 residues. Trimming cost V 8 bases and J 4 bases; bases outside gene matches: 10. Germline V gene sequence: CDR1 SNHLY, CDR2 FYNNEI. The DNA of the CDR3 is TGTGCCAGCCGGAGGGGACAGGTCCAAAATCAGCCCCAGCATTTT. As protein: CASRRGQVQNQPQHF.

The chain recombines TRBV9 with TRBJ1-2, with D possibly being TRBD1 (5 bases). V lost 4 bases, J lost 4 bases, and 8 bases lay in between. CDR3 length equals 12 residues. Germline-derived CDR1 and CDR2 are SGDLS and YYNGEE. Here the CDR3 reads CASSRGVYGYTF. The CDR3 DNA follows: TGTGCCAGCAGCAGGGGTGTCTATGGCTACACCTTC.

The rearrangement links TRBV5-1 to TRBJ2-5; 11 nucleotides line up with TRBD1. This CDR3 is 16 amino acids long. With V trimmed by 4 bases and J by 5 bases, 10 bases remained unmatched. Germline CDR1 reads SGHRS; CDR2 reads YFSETQ. CDR3 nucleotide sequence: TGCGCCAGCAGCACCGGGACAGGGGGGGAGTGGGAGACCCAGTACTTC. Protein sequence: CASSTGTGGEWETQYF.

The CDR3 spells CASSGPGVEAFF. CDR3 DNA sequence: TGTGCCAGCAGCGGGCCGGGGGTTGAAGCTTTCTTT. The V call is TRBV9, the J call TRBJ1-1; D possibly corresponds to TRBD1 (5 bases). The CDR3 loop spans 12 amino acids. CDR1 is SGDLS and CDR2 is YYNGEE in the germline V gene. V lost 3 bases, J lost 7 bases, and 10 bases lay in between.

This clone was detected once. V gene TRBV10-1 combines with J gene TRBJ2-2, with 9 nucleotides matching TRBD2. The CDR3 loop spans 15 amino acids. Germline loops: CDR1 WNHNN, CDR2 SYGVQD (reference sequence). Losses at the gene ends were 5 bases for V and 2 bases for J; bases not matched to a gene: 3. The CDR3 spells CASSPGTSNTGELFF. The CDR3 DNA reads as TGCGCCAGCAGTCCCGGGACTAGCAACACCGGGGAGCTGTTTTTT.

The CDR3 DNA reads as TGTGCCAGCAGCCAAGATGGAAGGGGGAACACCATATATTTT. Protein: CASSQDGRGNTIYF. This sequence joins TRBV3-1 (or the pseudogene TRBV3-2) and TRBJ1-3; possible D gene TRBD1, 6 bases. With 0 bases removed from V and 7 bases from J, the gap between germline ends came to 10 bases. The CDR3 loop spans 14 amino acids. From germline, CDR1 is LGHDT and CDR2 YNNKEL (reference sequence).

This chain joins TRBV3-1 (or the pseudogene TRBV3-2) and TRBJ1-2; possibly TRBD1 for D (6 bases). V lost 0 bases to trimming and J lost 8 bases, with 10 bases between them. The CDR3 is 13 residues long. The germline V gene encodes CDR1 LGHDT and CDR2 YNNKEL (reference sequence). The DNA of the CDR3 is TGTGCCAGCAGCCAAGACAGGGGCTTGGGCTACACCTTC. Translated: CASSQDRGLGYTF.

The chain uses TRBV10-2 and TRBJ1-4; 7 bases match TRBD1. The germline gives CDR1 WSHSY, CDR2 SAAADI. The CDR3 has 11 residues. The CDR3 reads CSTGVDEKLFF. As DNA, the CDR3 is TGCTCAACAGGGGTGGACGAAAAACTGTTTTTT.

The rearrangement uses TRBV29-1 and TRBJ2-3; D may be TRBD1 (6 bases). Germline CDR1 is SQVTM and CDR2 is ANQGSEA. V was clipped by 8 bases and J by 4 bases, with 13 bases between them. The CDR3 sequence is 12 residues long. CDR3: CSSTGSADTQYF. The CDR3 DNA reads as TGCAGCAGTACAGGGTCGGCAGATACGCAGTATTTT.